The TCR beta chain under discussion was sequenced for a study of T cells in Graves' hyperthyroidism and ophthalmopathy. Points from the study as a whole: Blood held most thyroid clonotypes expanded above 0.001 frequency. Progression to ophthalmopathy was predicted a median of 6.5 months early.

TCR beta CDR3 sequences were amplified from RNA transcripts. TCR CDR3 underwent first-round RT-PCR with the HTBI primer set. MiXCR, run by TCRdb on the multiplex PCR reads, gives a single entry per CDR3 protein. The sample lists tens of thousands of distinct CDR3 sequences; around 50% were seen once. Aged 18 to 65, the patients had hyperthyroidism that was newly diagnosed and had lasted under 2 months. The PBMCs were sourced from fresh peripheral blood (approximately 9.6 ml). By share, this clonotype counts as medium-sized. The antigen remains undetermined. This CDR3 is built from 11 residues. Trimming removed 9 bases from V and 5 bases from J, with 7 bases in between. From germline, CDR1 is KGHDR and CDR2 SFDVKD.

The chain couples TRBV24-1 to TRBJ2-1; D is undetermined. The clonotype comes from a woman aged 45-65 years with Graves' hyperthyroidism that later progressed to Graves' ophthalmopathy. Sequences were obtained from blood. The CDR3 DNA reads TGTGCCACCCGGGTTAACAATGAGCAGTTCTTC. This codes for CATRVNNEQFF.